This TCR beta chain stems from a study of T cells in Graves' hyperthyroidism and ophthalmopathy (dated by TCRdb to the late 2010s). Notes on the research overall: Peripheral blood samples were taken at the time of initial diagnosis, prior to any treatment. A discovery cohort of about 96 patients, roughly 43 with Graves' ophthalmopathy and about 60 with stable Graves' hyperthyroidism, was used to find distinguishing TCR V-J signatures. Prospective prediction of ophthalmopathy was tested in an independent validation cohort of some 20 hyperthyroidism patients and some 17 patients who later progressed to ophthalmopathy. The approximately 100 discovery patients were randomly divided into training and test sets at a 7:3 ratio. Thyroid tissue and blood T-cell repertoires from roughly six Graves' hyperthyroidism patients were also compared in the study. Once sampling was done, hyperthyroidism patients were given methimazole at a starting dose of 30 mg daily, whereas ophthalmopathy patients were given high-dose intravenous methylprednisolone. The paper describes TCR Vbeta CDR3 sequencing of roughly 130 peripheral blood samples, made up of 43 ophthalmopathy patients, around 73 hyperthyroidism patients and 17 progressor patients. Overall study results and their limits: A 13 V-J signature model separated ophthalmopathy from stable hyperthyroidism, with just over 85% sensitivity and 81.08% specificity in cross-validation and 80%/75% in testing. In validation, the model predicted progression to ophthalmopathy with roughly 66% sensitivity and approximately 74% specificity, a median of roughly seven months before onset. No statistical method was used to fix the sample size in advance, and group allocation was not hidden from the investigators. Most expanded thyroid clonotypes (frequency above 0.001) were also detected in blood, suggesting blood repertoires may reflect thyroid immune responses.

From a lookup of the germline V gene, CDR1 and CDR2 are KGHSH and LQKENI. From the cysteine up to the phenylalanine, the CDR3 has a length of 13 residues. Of the read, only the CDR3 DNA is kept; its 39 bases are in frame from base 1. V drops 8 bases and J drops 5 bases, leaving 15 bases in between. This clonotype was observed a few times. Its antigen remains unidentified. There are no base qualities to consult, and no much larger clone falls within one base. A patient counted as having stable Graves' hyperthyroidism if no progression to ophthalmopathy occurred over 18 months of follow-up. Hyperthyroidism patients were newly diagnosed, with disease duration under 2 months, and aged 18 to 65 years. Any patient with an uncontrolled infection, another autoimmune disease, pregnancy or lactation was excluded. Clinical symptoms, serum thyroxine and TRAb, thyroid ultrasound, and orbital computed tomography formed the basis for the diagnoses. PBMCs were separated from roughly 10 ml of fresh peripheral blood using Ficoll-Paque density gradient centrifugation. Trizol reagent was used to extract total RNA, and RNA quality was then checked on an Agilent 2100 Bioanalyzer.

The TCR beta CDR3 regions were amplified from the RNA transcripts. The TCR CDR3 was subjected to a first round of RT-PCR using the HTBI primer set and the Qiagen OneStep RT-PCR kit. Libraries were constructed in a second round of multiplex PCR, after which size selection and purification were carried out. The libraries were sequenced on an Illumina HiSeq2000 using paired-end 100 bp reads. The paper's processing steps were these. Raw data were processed with SOAPnuke, discarding reads with adapters, uncalled bases, mean Phred below 15, or no exact constant-primer or identifier match. COPE v1.2.5 was used to merge the high-quality paired reads, and each unique nucleotide sequence was defined as a clonotype. MiTCR v1.1 was used to align the clonotypes against IMGT TRBV, TRBD and TRBJ reference segments. The analysis was restricted to V-J combinations with a frequency above 0.0001, which together covered 99% to 99.2% of the repertoires. A TCS score was defined as the ratio of F50 (clonal expansion) to E x V (chaos), with BLOSUM62-based TCRdist applied between CDR3 peptides within each V-J. Welch's t-statistics and random forest reduced around 550 V-J features to 10 to 15, which were used in a naive Bayes classifier (R e1071). TCRdb passed the public sequencing reads through fastp at Q25 and MiXCR, retaining productive beta sequences. Rows with a matching CDR3 protein are joined into one entry that keeps the most common DNA and genes. The V and J calls and clone size come from TCRdb's table, not from the authors' own analysis. The sample table records roughly 300,000 distinct CDR3 sequences; 14% of these occur just once. The leading ten clones occupy approximately 23% of the sample.

This receptor was identified in a woman aged 30 to 39 with Graves' hyperthyroidism. The sequenced sample was blood. Recombination joined TRBV18 with TRBJ2-5; the D gene is perhaps TRBD2, on 5 matching bases. The CDR3 protein sequence reads: CASGLTRRETQYF. The DNA sequence follows: TGTGCCAGCGGACTGACAAGACGGGAGACCCAGTACTTC.